This passage covers 19 T cell receptor beta chains from one sample sequenced in a study of cytomegalovirus exposure and HLA in healthy donors. The PCR contained 60 Vbeta and 13 Jbeta primers. Clones were sequenced by immunoSEQ multiplex PCR, and TCRdb holds only the in-frame ones, with some missing. Of roughly 200,000 clones listed, 75% to 90% are singletons. The sample taken for sequencing was PBMCs. The receptors come from a woman aged 18-30 years in good health and CMV-seronegative.

The table lists this clone with a few counts. The rearrangement uses TRBV18 and TRBJ2-7; TRBD1 is a possible D gene (6 bases). This CDR3 is built from 15 residues. Between the trimmed V and J ends, which lost 3 bases and 5 bases, there was a span of 17 bases. Germline assignment: CDR1 KGHSH and CDR2 LQKENI. In DNA form, the CDR3 reads TGTGCCAGCTCACCCTCCGGACAGCTCCCGCACGAGCAGTACTTC. Translated: CASSPSGQLPHEQYF. Full variable domain (remainder filled in from reference TRBV18 and TRBJ2-7): NAGVMQNPRHLVRRRGQEARLRCSPMKGHSHVYWYRQLPEEGLKFMVYLQKENIIDESGMPKERFSAEFPKEGPSILRIQQVVRGDSAAYFCASSPSGQLPHEQYFGPGTRLTVT.

The rearrangement joins TRBV7-2 to TRBJ2-7; a possible D gene is TRBD2 (5 bases). This CDR3 has 14 residues. Deletions cut 5 bases from V and 3 bases from J, with 14 bases between. Germline V gene data show CDR1 as SGHTA and CDR2 as FQGNSA. The DNA of the CDR3 is TGTGCCAGCAGCCCGAGGGTACTAGACTACGAGCAGTACTTC. Its protein is CASSPRVLDYEQYF. The full variable domain, its missing parts supplied by reference TRBV7-2 and TRBJ2-7, is GAGVSQSPSNKVTEKGKDVELRCDPISGHTALYWYRQSLGQGLEFLIYFQGNSAPDKSGLPSDRFSAERTGGSVSTLTIQRTQQEDSAVYLCASSPRVLDYEQYFGPGTRLTVT.

This chain uses TRBV9 with TRBJ2-3; no definite D call. Trimming shortened V by 0 bases and J by 6 bases, and 5 bases separated the two germline ends. The CDR3 has 12 amino acids. The V gene's germline CDR1 is SGDLS and CDR2 YYNGEE. The CDR3 here is CASSVALDTQYF. CDR3 bases: TGTGCCAGCAGCGTAGCCCTCGATACGCAGTATTTT.

The V and J genes are TRBV5-4 and TRBJ2-3; D is possibly TRBD2 (5 bases). Trimming left V 3 bases short and J 6 bases short, with 14 bases between. The germline V gene encodes CDR1 SGHNT and CDR2 YYREEE (reference sequence). The CDR3 has 14 residues. The CDR3 protein is CASSSQDGVDTQYF. The CDR3 nucleotides read TGTGCCAGCAGCTCCCAGGACGGGGTTGATACGCAGTATTTT.

This rearrangement joins TRBV11-3 to TRBJ2-5; D unclear. The germline CDR1 and CDR2 sequences are SGHNT and YENEEA. There are 13 residues in the CDR3. Trimming cost V 1 base and J 2 bases, with 5 bases left between them. The CDR3 DNA reads TGTGCCAGCAGCTTAGCAGAACAAGAGACCCAGTACTTC. The encoded protein is CASSLAEQETQYF.

Only a few counts were recorded for this clone. DNA of the CDR3: TGTGCCAGCAGTGGGACAAGAGCGGGCACTGAAGCTTTCTTT. Its translation is CASSGTRAGTEAFF. The V gene is TRBV6-1, the J gene TRBJ1-1, with D perhaps matching TRBD1 (5 bases). V was cut by 4 bases and J by 4 bases, with 13 bases left in between. The CDR3 contains 14 residues. Looked up from germline, CDR1 is MNHNS and CDR2 is SASEGT.

The gene calls are TRBV11-1 and TRBJ2-7; 7 bases fit TRBD1. This CDR3 region has 15 residues. Trimming removed 5 bases from V and 2 bases from J; junction bases left unmatched: 9. Germline CDR1 SGHAT, CDR2 FQDESV (reference sequence). CDR3 coding DNA: TGTGCCAGCAGCGATGTTCCTAGGGGGCCCTACGAGCAGTACTTC. It is translated as CASSDVPRGPYEQYF.

This clone was seen many times. V usage is TRBV6-1 and J usage is TRBJ2-1; 11 positions agree with TRBD1. Germline assignment: CDR1 MNHNS and CDR2 SASEGT. The CDR3 is 13 residues long. V trimming: 3 bases; J trimming: 14 bases; junction bases outside the gene matches: 6. The CDR3 loop reads CASSDRDRGFKFF. The CDR3 DNA is TGTGCCAGCAGTGACCGGGACAGGGGGTTCAAGTTCTTC.

V usage is TRBV30 and J usage is TRBJ1-5; 8 positions match TRBD1. CDR1 and CDR2 from the germline V gene are GTSNPN and SVGIG (reference sequence). The CDR3 sequence is 15 residues long. V dropped 0 bases and J dropped 4; count of bases not matched to a gene: 5. The CDR3 sequence: CAWSVWTGPNQPQHF. CDR3 DNA: TGTGCCTGGAGTGTATGGACAGGGCCTAATCAGCCCCAGCATTTT.

This chain links TRBV4-1 with TRBJ1-2; weak D call: TRBD1 (6 bases). The CDR3 is made up of 16 amino acids. Germline V lookup: CDR1 MGHRA, CDR2 YSYEKL. The V end lost 1 base, the J end lost 3 bases, and 15 bases lay between the germline ends. CDR3 DNA: TGCGCCAGCAGCCAAGCGAACAGGGTTAGGGACTATGGCTACACCTTC. As protein: CASSQANRVRDYGYTF.

This clone was observed once. The V and J genes are TRBV4-3 and TRBJ2-7, with D maybe TRBD2 (6 bases). Germline CDR1 and CDR2: LGHNA and YSLEER. This CDR3 contains 15 residues. V was clipped by 1 base and J by 5 bases, with 15 bases between them. In DNA form, the CDR3 reads TGCGCCAGCAGCCAAGGAGGAGGGTTGGACAACGAGCAGTACTTC. Residues: CASSQGGGLDNEQYF.

This chain joins TRBV28 and TRBJ1-2; maybe TRBD1 (6 bases). The CDR3 runs to 13 residues. Trimming left V 3 bases short and J 2 bases short, with 7 bases between. CDR1 is MDHEN, CDR2 SYDVKM, per germline. The CDR3 coding sequence is TGTGCCAGCAGTTTTGGACAGAACTATGGCTACACCTTC. This gives the protein CASSFGQNYGYTF.

This clone was picked up one time. The V gene is TRBV2, the J gene TRBJ1-4, with 7 bases lining up with TRBD1. The CDR3 sequence is 15 residues long. Trimming took 5 bases from V and 2 from J; bases not matched to a gene: 5. From germline, CDR1 is SNHLY and CDR2 FYNNEI. CDR3 bases: TGTGCCAGCAGTTATTTGGGACAGACTAATGAAAAACTGTTTTTT. Its protein product is CASSYLGQTNEKLFF.

This clone was detected a few times. V usage is TRBV7-9 and J usage is TRBJ2-7, with D possibly matching TRBD2 (5 bases). Trimming removed 10 bases at V and 3 bases at J, with 16 bases between. Germline CDR1 and CDR2: SEHNR and FQNEAQ (reference sequence). The CDR3 is 13 residues long. DNA for the CDR3: TGTGCCACCCACGGGATGAAGGACTACGAGCAGTACTTC. It specifies CATHGMKDYEQYF.

The J gene is TRBJ1-2, the V gene TRBV6-5, with 7 bases identical to TRBD1. This CDR3 has 13 amino acids. With 5 bases clipped from V and 4 bases from J, the junction kept 4 bases outside the gene matches. The germline CDR1 and CDR2 sequences are MNHEY and SVGAGI. Here the CDR3 reads CASSPTGAYGYTF. CDR3 in DNA: TGTGCCAGCAGTCCTACAGGGGCCTATGGCTACACCTTC.

The chain links TRBV4-3 to TRBJ1-1, with D possibly TRBD1 on 5 matching bases. Trimming removed 4 bases from V and 2 bases from J, with 14 bases in between. The CDR3 runs 15 residues. In germline, CDR1 is LGHNA, CDR2 YSLEER. The CDR3 DNA is TGCGCCAGCAGCCCCCGAGCGACAGTCAACACTGAAGCTTTCTTT. Residues: CASSPRATVNTEAFF.

The chain couples TRBV9 to TRBJ2-2; D is possibly TRBD2 (6 bases). Germline assignment: CDR1 SGDLS and CDR2 YYNGEE. Between the trimmed V and J ends, which lost 0 bases and 3 bases, there was a span of 12 bases. The CDR3 is 16 amino acids. The CDR3 protein is CASSVDWRGDTGELFF. CDR3 nucleotides: TGTGCCAGCAGCGTAGATTGGCGGGGAGACACCGGGGAGCTGTTTTTT.

The chain employs TRBV4-1 and TRBJ1-1; D not certain. V was trimmed by 0 bases and J by 0 bases, leaving 8 bases between them. The length of the CDR3 is 15 residues. CDR1 is MGHRA and CDR2 is YSYEKL in the germline V gene. The CDR3 sequence: CASSQETGMNTEAFF. CDR3 coding DNA: TGCGCCAGCAGCCAAGAGACGGGGATGAACACTGAAGCTTTCTTT.

This chain joins TRBV18 and TRBJ2-7; tentative D call: TRBD1 (5 bases). Between the trimmed V and J ends, which lost 6 bases and 0 bases, there was a span of 12 bases. The CDR3 is made up of 14 amino acids. Looked up from germline, CDR1 is KGHSH and CDR2 is LQKENI. CDR3 in DNA: TGTGCCAGCTCTCCAGGGCAGGACTCCTACGAGCAGTACTTC. Amino acids: CASSPGQDSYEQYF.